The present entry profiles one T cell receptor beta chain with its context. The sample is drawn from a study of control samples from healthy donors and cancer patients. The V and J ends lost 5 bases and 4 bases, in that order; junction bases with no gene match: 10. CDR1 and CDR2 from the germline V gene are SNHLY and FYNNEI. The CDR3 has 16 residues. The assay was immunoSEQ multiplex PCR, and TCRdb's table has in-frame clones only and misses some. The table includes over 90,000 clones, approximately 90% detected once. Sequences were obtained from blood. This TCR was recovered from a young woman in good health. The chain recombines TRBV2 with TRBJ2-1; the match to TRBD2 covers 8 bases. The CDR3 spells CASSLTGGGNYNEQFF. The CDR3 coding sequence is TGTGCCAGCAGTCTCACCGGCGGGGGGAATTACAATGAGCAGTTCTTC.